The rows below give T cell receptor beta chains drawn from one sample of a study of T cells in Graves' hyperthyroidism and ophthalmopathy. Each CDR3 protein gets one entry after TCRdb re-called the multiplex PCR reads with MiXCR. The table has 350,000 or so distinct CDR3 sequences, roughly a fifth seen once. The specimen sequenced was blood. All receptors derive from a woman between 50 and 59 years old with Graves' hyperthyroidism. CDR3s include the opening cysteine and the closing phenylalanine or tryptophan. Each record gives: J gene, clone size, V gene, CDR3 protein. A clone size is listed for some rows: how often the clone was seen (once, few, many), or a class if it is expanded.

>TRBJ2-5|-|TRBV4-1
CASSPQGRRYQETQYF
>TRBJ2-7|-|TRBV2
CASSELSTRAYEQYF
>TRBJ2-3|many|TRBV5-1
CASSPSGNTDTQYF
>TRBJ1-5|-|TRBV6-6
CASSYSIREANQPQHF
>TRBJ1-5|many|TRBV13
CASSLGLGYNQPQHF
>TRBJ2-5|few|TRBV7-9
CASGISWETQYF
>TRBJ1-4|many|TRBV20-1
CSATGTTTTNEKLFF
>TRBJ1-4|-|TRBV19
CASSPSREGTHEKLFF
>TRBJ2-3|-|TRBV11-2
CASSSPLELQTSGVGGQYF
>TRBJ2-3|-|TRBV29-1
CSVGRDGIGDTQYF
>TRBJ2-7|many|TRBV28
CATVGGHEQYF
>TRBJ2-3|once|TRBV2
CASSDRDRGDTQYF
>TRBJ2-3|few|TRBV5-6
CASRVNRGRTDTQYF
>TRBJ2-3|-|TRBV29-1
CSSTSGSADTQYF
>TRBJ2-7|many|TRBV20-1
CSASPLADSYEQYF
>TRBJ2-7|few|TRBV4-2
CASSQVRAPEQYF
>TRBJ1-1|many|TRBV11-2
CASSRQGMDTEAFF
>TRBJ1-4|once|TRBV6-2/TRBV6-3
CASSRRDRQNEKLFF
>TRBJ2-1|many|TRBV2
CASSERGLAGGNEQFF
>TRBJ2-7|few|TRBV30
CAWSRRGLEQYF
>TRBJ1-2|-|TRBV11-2
CASSSLGAGAYYGYTF
>TRBJ1-1|many|TRBV20-1
CSARVGNSLNTEAFF
>TRBJ1-2|-|TRBV29-1
CSVIATPTGRRGYTF
>TRBJ2-1|-|TRBV5-1
CASSLAAIVDEQFF
>TRBJ2-5|-|TRBV20-1
CSAREWYSGIGETQYF
>TRBJ2-7|many|TRBV20-1
CSARGLAGHSAYEQYF
>TRBJ2-3|-|TRBV7-2
CASSLAGTSASTDTQYF
>TRBJ2-1|few|TRBV19
CASRLQGKNEQFF
>TRBJ2-5|few|TRBV20-1
CSSGSGGEETQYF
>TRBJ1-1|many|TRBV29-1
CSVMGTRGGATEAFF
>TRBJ2-5|few|TRBV5-1
CASSFPSGLGQETQYF
>TRBJ2-3|few|TRBV6-2/TRBV6-3
CASSFAGTGRRDTQYF
>TRBJ1-1|many|TRBV2
CASRNFVRANTEAFF
>TRBJ2-3|few|TRBV5-5
CASSPNGLSVADTQYF
>TRBJ2-5|many|TRBV11-2
CASSLRGSENQETQYF
>TRBJ2-1|many|TRBV5-5
CASSQGDYNEQFF
>TRBJ1-1|-|TRBV11-2
CASSLTGGHTEAFF